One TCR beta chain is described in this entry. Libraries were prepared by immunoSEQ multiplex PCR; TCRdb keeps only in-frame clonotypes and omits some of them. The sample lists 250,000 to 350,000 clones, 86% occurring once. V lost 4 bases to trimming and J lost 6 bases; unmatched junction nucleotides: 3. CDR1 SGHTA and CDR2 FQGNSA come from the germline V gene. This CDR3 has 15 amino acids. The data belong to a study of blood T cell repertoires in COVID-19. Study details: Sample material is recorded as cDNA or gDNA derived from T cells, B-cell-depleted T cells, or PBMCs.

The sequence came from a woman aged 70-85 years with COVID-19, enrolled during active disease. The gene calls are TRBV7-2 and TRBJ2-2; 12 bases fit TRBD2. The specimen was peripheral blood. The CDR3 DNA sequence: TGTGCCAGCAGCTCACTAGCGGGGGGCGCCGGGGAGCTGTTTTTT. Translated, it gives CASSSLAGGAGELFF.